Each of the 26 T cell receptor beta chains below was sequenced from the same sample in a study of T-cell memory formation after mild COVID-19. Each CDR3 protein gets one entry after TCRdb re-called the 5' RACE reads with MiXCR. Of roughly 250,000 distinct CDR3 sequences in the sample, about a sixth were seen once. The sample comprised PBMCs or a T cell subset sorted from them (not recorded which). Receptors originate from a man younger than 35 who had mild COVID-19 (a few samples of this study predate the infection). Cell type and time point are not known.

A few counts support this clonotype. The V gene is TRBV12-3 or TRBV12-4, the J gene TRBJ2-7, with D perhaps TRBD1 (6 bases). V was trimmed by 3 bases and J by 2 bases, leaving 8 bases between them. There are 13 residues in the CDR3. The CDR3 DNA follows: TGTGCCAGCAGTTTGGGACATCCCTACGAGCAGTACTTC. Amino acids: CASSLGHPYEQYF.

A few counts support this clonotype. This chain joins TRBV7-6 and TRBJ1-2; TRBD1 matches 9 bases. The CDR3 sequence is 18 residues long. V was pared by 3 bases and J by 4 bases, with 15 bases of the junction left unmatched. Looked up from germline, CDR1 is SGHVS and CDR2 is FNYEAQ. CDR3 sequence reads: CASSFLAVSGQGGYGYTF. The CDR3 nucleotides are TGTGCCAGCAGCTTTTTGGCTGTTTCGGGACAGGGTGGCTATGGCTACACCTTC.

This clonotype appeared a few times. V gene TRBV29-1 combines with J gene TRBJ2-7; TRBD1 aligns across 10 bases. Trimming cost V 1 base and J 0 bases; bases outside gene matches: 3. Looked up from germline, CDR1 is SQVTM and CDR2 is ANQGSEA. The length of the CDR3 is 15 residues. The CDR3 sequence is CSVEVGDRGSYEQYF. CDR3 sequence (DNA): TGCAGCGTTGAAGTCGGGGACAGGGGCTCCTACGAGCAGTACTTC.

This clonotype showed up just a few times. CDR3 in amino acids: CASSLGASSPLHF. CDR3 DNA sequence: TGTGCCAGCAGCTTAGGGGCGAGCTCACCCCTCCACTTT. The V call is TRBV7-2, the J call TRBJ1-6; D is unclear. The V end was cut by 1 base, the J end by 10 bases, with 8 bases between. The length of the CDR3 is 13 residues. CDR1 is SGHTA and CDR2 is FQGNSA in the germline V gene.

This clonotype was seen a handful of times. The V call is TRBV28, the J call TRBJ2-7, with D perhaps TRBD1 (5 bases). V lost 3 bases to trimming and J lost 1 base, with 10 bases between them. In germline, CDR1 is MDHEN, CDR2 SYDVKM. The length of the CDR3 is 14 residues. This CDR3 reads CASSLDTLSYEQYV. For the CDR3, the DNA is TGTGCCAGCAGTTTGGACACCCTATCCTACGAGCAGTACGTC.

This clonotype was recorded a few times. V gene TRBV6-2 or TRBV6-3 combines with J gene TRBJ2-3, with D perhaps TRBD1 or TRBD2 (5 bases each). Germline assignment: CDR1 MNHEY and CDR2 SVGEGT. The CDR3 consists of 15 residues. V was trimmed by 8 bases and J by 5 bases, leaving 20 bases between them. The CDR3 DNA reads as TGTGCCAGCTCCGCCCGGGACGATATCCGAGATACGCAGTATTTT. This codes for CASSARDDIRDTQYF.

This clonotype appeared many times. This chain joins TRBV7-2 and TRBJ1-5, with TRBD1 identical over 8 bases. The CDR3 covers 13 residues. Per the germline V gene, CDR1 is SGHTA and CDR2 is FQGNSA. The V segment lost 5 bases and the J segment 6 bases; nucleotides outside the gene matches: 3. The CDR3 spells CASSAGQGQPQHF. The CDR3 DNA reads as TGTGCCAGCAGCGCAGGACAGGGTCAGCCCCAGCATTTT. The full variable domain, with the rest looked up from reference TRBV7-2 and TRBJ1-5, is GAGVSQSPSNKVTEKGKDVELRCDPISGHTALYWYRQSLGQGLEFLIYFQGNSAPDKSGLPSDRFSAERTGGSVSTLTIQRTQQEDSAVYLCASSAGQGQPQHFGDGTRLSIL.

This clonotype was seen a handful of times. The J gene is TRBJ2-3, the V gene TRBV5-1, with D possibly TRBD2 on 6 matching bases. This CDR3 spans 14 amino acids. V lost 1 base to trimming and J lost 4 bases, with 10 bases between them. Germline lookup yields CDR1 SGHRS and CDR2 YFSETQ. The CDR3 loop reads CASSLQRLADTQYF. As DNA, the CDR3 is TGCGCCAGCAGCTTGCAACGACTAGCAGATACGCAGTATTTT. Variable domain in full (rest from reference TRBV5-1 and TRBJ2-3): KAGVTQTPRYLIKTRGQQVTLSCSPISGHRSVSWYQQTPGQGLQFLFEYFSETQRNKGNFPGRFSGRQFSNSRSEMNVSTLELGDSALYLCASSLQRLADTQYFGPGTRLTVL.

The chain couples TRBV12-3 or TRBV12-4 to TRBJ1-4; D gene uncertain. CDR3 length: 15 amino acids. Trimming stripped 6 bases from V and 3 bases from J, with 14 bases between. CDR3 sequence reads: CASSLNRRANEKLFF. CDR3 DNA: TGTGCCAGCAGCCTTAACCGGAGGGCTAATGAAAAACTGTTTTTT.

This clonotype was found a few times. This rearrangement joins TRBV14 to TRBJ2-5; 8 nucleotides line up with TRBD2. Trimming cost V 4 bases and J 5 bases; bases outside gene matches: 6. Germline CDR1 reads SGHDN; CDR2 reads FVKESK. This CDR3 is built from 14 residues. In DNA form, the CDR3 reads TGTGCCAGCAGCCCGTCCCAGCGGGGGGAGACCCAGTACTTC. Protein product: CASSPSQRGETQYF.

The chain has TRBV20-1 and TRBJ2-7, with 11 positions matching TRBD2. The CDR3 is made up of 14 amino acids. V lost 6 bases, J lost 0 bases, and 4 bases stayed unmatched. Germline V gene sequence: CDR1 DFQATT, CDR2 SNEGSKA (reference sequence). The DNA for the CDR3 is TGCAGTGCCCGGACTAGCGGGTCCTCCTACGAGCAGTACTTC. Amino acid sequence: CSARTSGSSYEQYF.

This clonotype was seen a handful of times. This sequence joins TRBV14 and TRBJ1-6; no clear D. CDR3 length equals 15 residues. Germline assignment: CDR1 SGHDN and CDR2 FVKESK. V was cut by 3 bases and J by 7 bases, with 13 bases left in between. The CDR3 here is CASSQSFTPNSPLHF. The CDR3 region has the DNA TGTGCCAGCAGCCAGTCTTTCACCCCCAATTCACCCCTCCACTTT.

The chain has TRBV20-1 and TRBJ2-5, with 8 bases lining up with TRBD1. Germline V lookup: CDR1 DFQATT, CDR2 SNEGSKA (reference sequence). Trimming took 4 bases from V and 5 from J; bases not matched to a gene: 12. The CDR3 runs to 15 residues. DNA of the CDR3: TGCAGTGCTACTACTCTACAGGGGGTACGCGAGACCCAGTACTTC. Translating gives CSATTLQGVRETQYF.

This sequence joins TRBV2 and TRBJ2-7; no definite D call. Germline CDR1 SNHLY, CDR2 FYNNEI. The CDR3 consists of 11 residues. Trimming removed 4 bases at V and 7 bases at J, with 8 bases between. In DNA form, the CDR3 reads TGTGCCAGCAGTGCGGGTTGGGAGCAGTACTTC. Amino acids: CASSAGWEQYF.

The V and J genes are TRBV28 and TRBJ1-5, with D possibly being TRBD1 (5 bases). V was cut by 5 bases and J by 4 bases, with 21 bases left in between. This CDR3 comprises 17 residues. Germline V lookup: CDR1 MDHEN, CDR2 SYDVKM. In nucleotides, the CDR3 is TGTGCCAGCAGTACAAACTGGGGGGGGGTAAGAAATCAGCCCCAGCATTTT. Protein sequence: CASSTNWGGVRNQPQHF. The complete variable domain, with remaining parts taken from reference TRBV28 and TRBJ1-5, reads DVKVTQSSRYLVKRTGEKVFLECVQDMDHENMFWYRQDPGLGLRLIYFSYDVKMKEKGDIPEGYSVSREKKERFSLILESASTNQTSMYLCASSTNWGGVRNQPQHFGDGTRLSIL.

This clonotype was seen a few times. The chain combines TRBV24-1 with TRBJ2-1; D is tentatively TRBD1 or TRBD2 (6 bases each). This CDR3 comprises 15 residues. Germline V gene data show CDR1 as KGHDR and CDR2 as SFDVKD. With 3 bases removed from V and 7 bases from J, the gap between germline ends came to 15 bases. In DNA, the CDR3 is TGTGCCACCAGTGATCTAAGGGGGGCCACGAATGAGCAGTTCTTC. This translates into CATSDLRGATNEQFF.

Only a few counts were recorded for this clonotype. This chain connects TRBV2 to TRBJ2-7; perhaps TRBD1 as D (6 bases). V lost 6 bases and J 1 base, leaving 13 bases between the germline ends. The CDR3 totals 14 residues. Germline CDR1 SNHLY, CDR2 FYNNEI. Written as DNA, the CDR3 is TGTGCCAGCAGGACAGGAGTAAATTCCTACGAGCAGTACTTC. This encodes CASRTGVNSYEQYF.

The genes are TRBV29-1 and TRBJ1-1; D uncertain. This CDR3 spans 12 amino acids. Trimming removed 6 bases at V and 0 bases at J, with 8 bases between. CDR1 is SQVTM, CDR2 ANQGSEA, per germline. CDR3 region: CSVSTVNTEAFF. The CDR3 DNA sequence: TGCAGCGTCTCAACAGTGAACACTGAAGCTTTCTTT. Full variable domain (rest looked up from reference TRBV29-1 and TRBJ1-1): SAVISQKPSRDICQRGTSLTIQCQVDSQVTMMFWYRQQPGQSLTLIATANQGSEATYESGFVIDKFPISRPNLTFSTLTVSNMSPEDSSIYLCSVSTVNTEAFFGQGTRLTVV.

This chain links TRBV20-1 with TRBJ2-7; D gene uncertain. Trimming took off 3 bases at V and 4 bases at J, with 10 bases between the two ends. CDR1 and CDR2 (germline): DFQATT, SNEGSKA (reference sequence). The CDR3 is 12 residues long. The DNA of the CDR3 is TGCAGTGCTAGCGGGCCAACATACGAGCAGTACTTC. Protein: CSASGPTYEQYF.

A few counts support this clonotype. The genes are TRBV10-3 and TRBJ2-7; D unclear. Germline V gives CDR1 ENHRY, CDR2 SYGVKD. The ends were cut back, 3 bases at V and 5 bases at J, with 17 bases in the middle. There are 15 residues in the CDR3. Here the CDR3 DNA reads TGTGCCATCAGTGATGGTTCAGGCAATCCTAACGAGCAGTACTTC. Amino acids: CAISDGSGNPNEQYF.

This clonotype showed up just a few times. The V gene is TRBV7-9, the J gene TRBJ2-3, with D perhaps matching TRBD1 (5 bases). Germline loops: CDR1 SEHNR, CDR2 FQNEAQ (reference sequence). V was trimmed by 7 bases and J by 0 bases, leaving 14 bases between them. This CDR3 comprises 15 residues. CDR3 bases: TGTGCCAGCACCCTAGGTAGGACAAGCACAGATACGCAGTATTTT. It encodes CASTLGRTSTDTQYF.

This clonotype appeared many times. CDR3 coding DNA: TGCGCCAGCAGCGGACCTGGGGCGGGGGCGTCAGTCCAAGAGACCCAGTACTTC. Translated, it gives CASSGPGAGASVQETQYF. This chain links TRBV10-2 with TRBJ2-5; tentative D call: TRBD2 (7 bases). Deletions cut 6 bases from V and 1 base from J, with 24 bases between. The germline V gene encodes CDR1 WSHSY and CDR2 SAAADI. This CDR3 region has 18 residues.

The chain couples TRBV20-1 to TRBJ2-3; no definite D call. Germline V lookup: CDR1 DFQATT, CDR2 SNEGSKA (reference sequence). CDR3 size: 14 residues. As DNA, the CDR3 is TGCAGCTACCACCTCGGCGGAAGCACAGATACGCAGTATTTT. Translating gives CSYHLGGSTDTQYF.

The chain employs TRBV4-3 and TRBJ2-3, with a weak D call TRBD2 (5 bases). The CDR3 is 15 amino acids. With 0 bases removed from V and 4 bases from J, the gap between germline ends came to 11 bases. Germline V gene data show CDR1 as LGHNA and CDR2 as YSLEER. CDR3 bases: TGCGCCAGCAGCCAAGATCCGGTCGGGGCAGATACGCAGTATTTT. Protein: CASSQDPVGADTQYF.

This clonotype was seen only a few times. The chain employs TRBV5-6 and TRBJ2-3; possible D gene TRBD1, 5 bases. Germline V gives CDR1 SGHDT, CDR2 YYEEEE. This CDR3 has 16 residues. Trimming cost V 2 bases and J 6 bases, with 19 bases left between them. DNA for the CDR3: TGTGCCAGCAGCTTCCAGGGCCGGCGTCGCTTGGATACGCAGTATTTT. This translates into CASSFQGRRRLDTQYF.

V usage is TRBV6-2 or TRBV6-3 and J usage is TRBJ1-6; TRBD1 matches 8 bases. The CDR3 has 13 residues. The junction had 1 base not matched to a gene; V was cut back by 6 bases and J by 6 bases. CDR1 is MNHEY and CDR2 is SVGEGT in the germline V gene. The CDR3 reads CASRDRGNSPLHF. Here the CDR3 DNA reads TGTGCCAGCAGAGACAGGGGTAATTCACCCCTCCACTTT.